This T cell receptor (beta chain) emerged from a study of T cell changes during pregnancy in multiple sclerosis. Looked up from germline, CDR1 is KGHSH and CDR2 is LQKENI. CDR3 length: 14 amino acids. Trimming took off 0 bases at V and 5 bases at J, with 10 bases between the two ends. This clone was recorded once. Using immunoSEQ multiplex PCR, the repertoire was profiled, and TCRdb retains in-frame clones only, with some absent. The profile covers about 40,000 clones, with more than 80% appearing a single time and 0.43% taken by the ten largest. Sequences were derived from CD4+ T cells from peripheral blood mononuclear cells, sampled in the third trimester of pregnancy. The rearrangement uses TRBV18 and TRBJ2-5, with D possibly being TRBD2 (5 bases). This receptor was taken from a female donor with multiple sclerosis, enrolled in a pregnancy study. CDR3 sequence: CASSPPPRGETQYF. DNA of the CDR3: TGTGCCAGCTCACCACCCCCCCGCGGGGAGACCCAGTACTTC.